This record concerns one T cell receptor (beta chain) sequence. These data are taken from a study of blood T cell repertoires in COVID-19. Overall study context: PBMCs, B-cell-depleted T cells, or T cells were the source of the cDNA or gDNA that made up the material.

This CDR3 is built from 15 residues. Looked up from germline, CDR1 is SNHLY and CDR2 is FYNNEI. With 8 bases removed from V and 5 bases from J, the gap between germline ends came to 21 bases. TCRdb's copy holds only in-frame clones and misses some; the assay was immunoSEQ multiplex PCR. The sample lists roughly 150,000 clones, roughly 91% occurring once. The receptor comes from a man aged 50-59 years who had recovered from COVID-19. Sequencing was carried out using peripheral blood. The chain combines TRBV2 with TRBJ1-1; the D gene is possibly TRBD1 (5 bases). In nucleotides, the CDR3 is TGTGCCAGCTCAATAAGCGCGCTCCGGGGGACTGAAGCTTTCTTT. Translating it yields CASSISALRGTEAFF.